This TCR beta chain was observed in a study of cytomegalovirus exposure and HLA in healthy donors. Study information: A later analysis reported the 90 to 150 validation repertoires used the same platform as the approximately 660 first-cohort repertoires.

Regarding this clone: Its antigen remains unknown.

General observations from the study: Cytomegalovirus status, reportedly, was diagnosed with high specificity and sensitivity by the classifier. A list of 164 TCR beta chains associated with cytomegalovirus was given.

Here immunoSEQ multiplex PCR was the method, and the copy in TCRdb shows in-frame clones only, minus some. The sample lists around 120,000 clones, around 89% occurring once. This CDR3 has 13 residues. Germline CDR1 SGHTA, CDR2 FQGTGA. V was clipped by 5 bases and J by 5 bases, with 12 bases between them. The sequencing input was PBMCs. This chain connects TRBV7-3 to TRBJ2-5, with D perhaps TRBD1 (6 bases). The TCR originated in a woman aged 18-29 years in good health and CMV-seropositive. CDR3 sequence: CASSAQGTETQYF. The CDR3 DNA reads as TGTGCCAGCAGCGCACAGGGAACGGAGACCCAGTACTTC.